This T cell receptor (beta chain) derives from a study of control samples from healthy donors and cancer patients. The repertoire was sequenced with immunoSEQ multiplex PCR; TCRdb's copy has only in-frame clones and lacks some. This sample carries fewer than 200,000 clones, 70% to 90% of them seen once, and the ten largest clones take about 11%. The sample comprised blood. This receptor was identified in a man aged 30-40 years in good health.

The CDR3 sequence is CASSLDELTSNAYEQYF. DNA for the CDR3: TGTGCCAGCAGCTTGGACGAATTGACTAGCAACGCTTACGAGCAGTACTTC. The chain employs TRBV7-2 and TRBJ2-7; TRBD2 matches 7 bases. Germline lookup yields CDR1 SGHTA and CDR2 FQGNSA. The CDR3 is 17 amino acids. V lost 3 bases, J lost 4 bases, and 15 bases stayed unmatched.